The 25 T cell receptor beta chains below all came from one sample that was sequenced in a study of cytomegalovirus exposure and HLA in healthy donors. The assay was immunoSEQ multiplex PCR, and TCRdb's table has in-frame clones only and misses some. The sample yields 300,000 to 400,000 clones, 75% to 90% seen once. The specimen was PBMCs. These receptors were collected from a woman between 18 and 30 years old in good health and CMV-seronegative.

CDR3 sequence: CASSLTAQGSGNTIYF. DNA of the CDR3: TGTGCCAGCAGCTTGACAGCGCAGGGCTCTGGAAACACCATATATTTT. This chain uses TRBV7-9 with TRBJ1-3; possibly TRBD1 for D (5 bases). Germline V gene sequence: CDR1 SEHNR, CDR2 FQNEAQ (reference sequence). The CDR3 extends over 16 amino acids. V gave up 3 bases and J gave up 0 bases, with 12 bases separating them.

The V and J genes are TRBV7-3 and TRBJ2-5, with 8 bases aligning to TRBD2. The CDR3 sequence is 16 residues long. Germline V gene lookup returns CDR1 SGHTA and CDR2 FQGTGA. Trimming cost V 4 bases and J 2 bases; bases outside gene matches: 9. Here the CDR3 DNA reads TGTGCCAGCAGCTCAGGCAGCGGGAGCGTACAAGAGACCCAGTACTTC. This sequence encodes CASSSGSGSVQETQYF.

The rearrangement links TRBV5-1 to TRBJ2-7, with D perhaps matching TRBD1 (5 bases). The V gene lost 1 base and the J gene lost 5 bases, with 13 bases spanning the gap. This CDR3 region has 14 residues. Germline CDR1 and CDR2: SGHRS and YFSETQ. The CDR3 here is CASSLFPGSNEQYF. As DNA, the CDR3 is TGCGCCAGCAGCTTGTTTCCAGGGTCCAACGAGCAGTACTTC.

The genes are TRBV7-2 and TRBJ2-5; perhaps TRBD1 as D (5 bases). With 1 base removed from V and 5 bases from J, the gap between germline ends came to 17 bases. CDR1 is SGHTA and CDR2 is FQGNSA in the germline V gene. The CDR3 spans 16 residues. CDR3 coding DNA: TGTGCCAGCAGCTTAGGAGATCGGGCAGGGCTGGAGACCCAGTACTTC. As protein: CASSLGDRAGLETQYF. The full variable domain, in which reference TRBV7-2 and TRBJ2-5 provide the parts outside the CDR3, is GAGVSQSPSNKVTEKGKDVELRCDPISGHTALYWYRQSLGQGLEFLIYFQGNSAPDKSGLPSDRFSAERTGGSVSTLTIQRTQQEDSAVYLCASSLGDRAGLETQYFGPGTRLLVL.

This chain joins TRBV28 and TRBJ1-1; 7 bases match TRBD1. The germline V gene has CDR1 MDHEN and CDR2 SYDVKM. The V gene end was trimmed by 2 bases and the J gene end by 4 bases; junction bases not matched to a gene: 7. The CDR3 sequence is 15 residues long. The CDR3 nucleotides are TGTGCCAGCAGTTTAGAGGGCCAGGGGGTCACTGAAGCTTTCTTT. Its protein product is CASSLEGQGVTEAFF.

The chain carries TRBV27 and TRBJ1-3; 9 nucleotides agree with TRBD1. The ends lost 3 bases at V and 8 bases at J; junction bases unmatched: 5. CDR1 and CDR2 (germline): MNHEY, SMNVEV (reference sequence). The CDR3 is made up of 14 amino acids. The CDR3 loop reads CASSFDRGSDTIYF. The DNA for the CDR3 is TGTGCCAGCAGTTTTGACAGGGGGTCAGACACCATATATTTT.

CDR3 in DNA: TGCGCCAGCAGCAGCCAGATTCAGCGGGAGTCCGATACGCAGTATTTT. This gives the protein CASSSQIQRESDTQYF. The J gene is TRBJ2-3, the V gene TRBV5-1, with 8 positions matching TRBD2. Germline loops: CDR1 SGHRS, CDR2 YFSETQ. The CDR3 covers 16 residues. V dropped 4 bases and J dropped 6; count of bases not matched to a gene: 13.

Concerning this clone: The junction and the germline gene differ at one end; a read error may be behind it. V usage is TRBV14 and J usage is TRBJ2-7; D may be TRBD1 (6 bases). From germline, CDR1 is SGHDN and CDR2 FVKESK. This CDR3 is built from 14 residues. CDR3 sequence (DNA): TGTGCCAGCAGGCAAGCAGGGGTCCCCTACGAGCAGTACTTC. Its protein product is CASRQAGVPYEQYF.

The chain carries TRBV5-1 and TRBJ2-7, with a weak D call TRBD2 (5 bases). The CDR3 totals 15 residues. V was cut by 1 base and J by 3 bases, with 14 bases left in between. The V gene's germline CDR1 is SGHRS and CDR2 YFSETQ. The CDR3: CASSLSPGSGYEQYF. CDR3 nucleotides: TGCGCCAGCAGCTTGTCCCCTGGGAGTGGCTACGAGCAGTACTTC.

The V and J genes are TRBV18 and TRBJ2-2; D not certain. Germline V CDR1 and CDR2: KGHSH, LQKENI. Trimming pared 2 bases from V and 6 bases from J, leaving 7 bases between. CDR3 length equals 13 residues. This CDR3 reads CASSPVSPGELFF. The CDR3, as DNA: TGTGCCAGCTCACCAGTCAGTCCCGGGGAGCTGTTTTTT.

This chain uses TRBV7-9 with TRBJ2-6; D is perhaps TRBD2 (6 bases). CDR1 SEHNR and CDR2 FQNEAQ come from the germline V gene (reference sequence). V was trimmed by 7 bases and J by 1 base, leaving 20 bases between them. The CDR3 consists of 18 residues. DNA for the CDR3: TGTGCCAGCACTTACCGTGGAGGGGTACTTTCTGGGGCCAACGTCCTGACTTTC. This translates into CASTYRGGVLSGANVLTF.

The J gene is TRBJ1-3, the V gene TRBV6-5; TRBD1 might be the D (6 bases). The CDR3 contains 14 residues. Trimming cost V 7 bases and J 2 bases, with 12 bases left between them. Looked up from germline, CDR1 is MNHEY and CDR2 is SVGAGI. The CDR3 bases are TGTGCCAGCAAAGAAACAGGGACTGGAAACACCATATATTTT. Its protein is CASKETGTGNTIYF.

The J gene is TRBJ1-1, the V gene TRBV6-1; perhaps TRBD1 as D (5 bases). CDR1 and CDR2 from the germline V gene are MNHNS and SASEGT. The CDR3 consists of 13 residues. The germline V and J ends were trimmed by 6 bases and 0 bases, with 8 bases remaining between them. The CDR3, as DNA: TGTGCCAGCAGAAGGGGCCTGAACACTGAAGCTTTCTTT. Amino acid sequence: CASRRGLNTEAFF.

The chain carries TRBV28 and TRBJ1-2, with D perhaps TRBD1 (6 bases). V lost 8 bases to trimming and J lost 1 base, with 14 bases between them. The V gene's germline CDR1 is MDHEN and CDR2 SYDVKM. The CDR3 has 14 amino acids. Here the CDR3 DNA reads TGTGCCAGCCGTACATCACAGGGTAACTATGGCTACACCTTC. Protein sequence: CASRTSQGNYGYTF.

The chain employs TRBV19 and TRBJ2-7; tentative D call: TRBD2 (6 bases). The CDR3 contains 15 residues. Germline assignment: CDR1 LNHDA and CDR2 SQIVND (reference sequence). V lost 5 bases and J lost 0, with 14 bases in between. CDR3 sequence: CASSPGTPSSYEQYF. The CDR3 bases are TGTGCCAGTAGTCCCGGGACTCCCAGCTCCTACGAGCAGTACTTC.

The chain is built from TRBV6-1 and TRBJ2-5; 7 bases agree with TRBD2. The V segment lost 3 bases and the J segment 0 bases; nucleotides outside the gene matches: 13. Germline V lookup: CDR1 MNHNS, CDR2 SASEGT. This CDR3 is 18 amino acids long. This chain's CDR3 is CASSEGGYLGPNQETQYF. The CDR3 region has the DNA TGTGCCAGCAGTGAGGGAGGGTACCTAGGCCCAAACCAAGAGACCCAGTACTTC.

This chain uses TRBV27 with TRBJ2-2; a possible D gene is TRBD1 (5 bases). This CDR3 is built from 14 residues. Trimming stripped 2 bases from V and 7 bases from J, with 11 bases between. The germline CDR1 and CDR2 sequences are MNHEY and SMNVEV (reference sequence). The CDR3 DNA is TGTGCCAGCAGTTTAAAGGGGATCGTCGGGGAGCTGTTTTTT. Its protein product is CASSLKGIVGELFF.

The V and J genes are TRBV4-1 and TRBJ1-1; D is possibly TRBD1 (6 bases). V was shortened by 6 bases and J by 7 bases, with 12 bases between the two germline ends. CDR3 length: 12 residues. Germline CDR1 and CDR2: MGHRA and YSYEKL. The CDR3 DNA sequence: TGCGCCAGCAGGGGGACACCAGATGAAGCTTTCTTT. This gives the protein CASRGTPDEAFF.

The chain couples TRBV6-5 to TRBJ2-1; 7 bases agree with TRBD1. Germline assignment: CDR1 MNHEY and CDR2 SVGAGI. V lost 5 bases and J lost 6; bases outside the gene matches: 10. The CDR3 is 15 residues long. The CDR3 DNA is TGTGCCAGCAGTCGACCGGGACAGAAATCCAATGAGCAGTTCTTC. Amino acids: CASSRPGQKSNEQFF.

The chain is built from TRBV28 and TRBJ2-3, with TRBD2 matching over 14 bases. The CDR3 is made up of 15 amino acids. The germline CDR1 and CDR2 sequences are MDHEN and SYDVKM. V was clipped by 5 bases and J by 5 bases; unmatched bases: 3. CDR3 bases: TGTGCCAGCAGTACCGGACTAGCGGGGGGAGATACGCAGTATTTT. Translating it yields CASSTGLAGGDTQYF.

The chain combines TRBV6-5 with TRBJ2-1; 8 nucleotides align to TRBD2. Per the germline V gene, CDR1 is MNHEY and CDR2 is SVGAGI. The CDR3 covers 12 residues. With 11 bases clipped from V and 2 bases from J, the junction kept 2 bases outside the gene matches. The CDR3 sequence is CASGGPYNEQFF. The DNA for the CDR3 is TGTGCCTCGGGAGGGCCCTACAATGAGCAGTTCTTC.

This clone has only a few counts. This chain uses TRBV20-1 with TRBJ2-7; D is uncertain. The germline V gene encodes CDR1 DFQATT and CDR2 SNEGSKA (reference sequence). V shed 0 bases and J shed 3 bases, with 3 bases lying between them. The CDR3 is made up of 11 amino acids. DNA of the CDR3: TGCAGTGCTAGAGACCACTACGAGCAGTACTTC. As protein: CSARDHYEQYF.

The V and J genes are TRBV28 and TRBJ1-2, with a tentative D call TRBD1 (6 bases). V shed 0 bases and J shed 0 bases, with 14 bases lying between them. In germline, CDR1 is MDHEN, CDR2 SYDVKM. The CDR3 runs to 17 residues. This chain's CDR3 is CASSLWGGAGANYGYTF. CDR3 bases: TGTGCCAGCAGTTTATGGGGGGGCGCGGGGGCTAACTATGGCTACACCTTC.

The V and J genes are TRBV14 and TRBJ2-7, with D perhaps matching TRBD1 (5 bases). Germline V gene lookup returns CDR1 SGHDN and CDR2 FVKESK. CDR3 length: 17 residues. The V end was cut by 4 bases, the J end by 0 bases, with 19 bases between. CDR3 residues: CASSLESGFYNSYEQYF. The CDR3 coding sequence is TGTGCCAGCAGCCTGGAATCAGGGTTCTACAACTCCTACGAGCAGTACTTC.

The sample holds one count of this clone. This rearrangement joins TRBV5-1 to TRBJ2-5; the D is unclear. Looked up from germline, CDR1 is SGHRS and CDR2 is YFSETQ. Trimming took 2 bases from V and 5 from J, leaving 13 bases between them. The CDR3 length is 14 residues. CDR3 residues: CASSLPQVGETQYF. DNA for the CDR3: TGCGCCAGCAGCTTACCCCAAGTCGGGGAGACCCAGTACTTC.